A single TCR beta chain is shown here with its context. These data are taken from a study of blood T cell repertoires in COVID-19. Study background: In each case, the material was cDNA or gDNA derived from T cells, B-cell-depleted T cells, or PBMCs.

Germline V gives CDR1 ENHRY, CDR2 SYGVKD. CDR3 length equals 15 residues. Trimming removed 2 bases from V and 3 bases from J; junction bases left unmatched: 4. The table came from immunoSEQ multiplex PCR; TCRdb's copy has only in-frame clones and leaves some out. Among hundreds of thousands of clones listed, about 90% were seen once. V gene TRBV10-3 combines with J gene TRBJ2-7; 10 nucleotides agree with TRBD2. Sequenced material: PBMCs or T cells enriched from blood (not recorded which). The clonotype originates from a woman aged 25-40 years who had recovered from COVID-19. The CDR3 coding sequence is TGTGCCATCAGTGAGACTAGCGGGAAAGGCTACGAGCAGTACTTC. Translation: CAISETSGKGYEQYF.